These 14 T cell receptor beta chains were sequenced from one sample in a study of Ad26.COV2.S vaccination and SARS-CoV-2 variants. Treatment specified: 19 received Ad26.COV2.S at low or high dose, single or two shots; several received placebo; per-sample allocation not given. Collection of the samples took place on day 63 after the first injection of vaccine or placebo. The assay was immunoSEQ multiplex PCR, and TCRdb's table has in-frame clones only and misses some. The repertoire includes more than 300,000 clones, around 88% of them detected once, and roughly 10% sits in the top ten. The sequences come from peripheral blood, collected in a trial of Ad26.COV2.S vaccine versus placebo. The receptors here all came from a person aged 18-65 years who received the Ad26.COV2.S COVID-19 vaccine or a placebo.

The CDR3 sequence: CASSPGGNRYEQYF. The CDR3 region has the DNA TGCGCCAGCAGCCCGGGGGGGAATCGGTACGAGCAGTACTTC. This rearrangement joins TRBV5-1 to TRBJ2-7, with TRBD2 matching over 8 bases. Germline V gene data show CDR1 as SGHRS and CDR2 as YFSETQ. The CDR3 loop spans 14 amino acids. Losses at the gene ends were 4 bases for V and 4 bases for J; bases not matched to a gene: 7.

The chain uses TRBV7-2 and TRBJ1-5; 9 bases are a match to TRBD1. The CDR3 is made up of 14 amino acids. The ends lost 5 bases at V and 7 bases at J; junction bases unmatched: 6. From germline, CDR1 is SGHTA and CDR2 FQGNSA. This chain's CDR3 is CASSPWTGAQPQHF. The CDR3 DNA sequence: TGTGCCAGCAGCCCGTGGACAGGGGCCCAGCCCCAGCATTTT.

The rearrangement links TRBV28 to TRBJ1-1, with 8 positions matching TRBD1. V shed 8 bases and J 6 bases; nucleotides not matched to a gene: 2. This CDR3 has 11 residues. Germline CDR1 MDHEN, CDR2 SYDVKM. The DNA for the CDR3 is TGTGCCAGCGGGGGACAGGCTGAAGCTTTCTTT. It encodes CASGGQAEAFF. Filled out from reference TRBV28 and TRBJ1-1, the complete variable domain reads DVKVTQSSRYLVKRTGEKVFLECVQDMDHENMFWYRQDPGLGLRLIYFSYDVKMKEKGDIPEGYSVSREKKERFSLILESASTNQTSMYLCASGGQAEAFFGQGTRLTVV.

The CDR3 spells CASSLPGTGPYEQYF. The CDR3 nucleotides are TGTGCCAGCAGCTTACCCGGGACAGGGCCCTACGAGCAGTACTTC. The chain recombines TRBV7-8 with TRBJ2-7, with TRBD1 matching 9 bases. CDR1 is SGHVS and CDR2 is FQNEAQ in the germline V gene. Trimming removed 2 bases from V and 2 bases from J; junction bases left unmatched: 4. CDR3 length equals 15 residues.

This chain's CDR3 is CASSEELIGNTIYF. DNA of the CDR3: TGTGCCAGCAGTGAAGAATTAATTGGAAACACCATATATTTT. This chain connects TRBV2 to TRBJ1-3; the D is unclear. The length of the CDR3 is 14 residues. Trimming cost V 1 base and J 3 bases, with 7 bases left between them. Per germline, CDR1 SNHLY and CDR2 FYNNEI. The entire variable domain, with the rest obtained from reference TRBV2 and TRBJ1-3, is as follows: EPEVTQTPSHQVTQMGQEVILRCVPISNHLYFYWYRQILGQKVEFLVSFYNNEISEKSEIFDDQFSVERPDGSNFTLKIRSTKLEDSAMYFCASSEELIGNTIYFGEGSWLTVV.

The rearrangement uses TRBV11-2 and TRBJ2-7; 7 bases line up with TRBD1. CDR3 length equals 14 residues. CDR1 and CDR2 from the germline V gene are SGHAT and FQNNGV. J was trimmed by 5 bases and V by 2 bases; bases with no gene match: 6. CDR3 coding DNA: TGTGCCAGCAGCTTAATGGGACAGAGCAACGAGCAGTACTTC. This gives the protein CASSLMGQSNEQYF.

The rearrangement joins TRBV10-3 to TRBJ1-2; unclear D gene. There are 13 residues in the CDR3. V lost 0 bases to trimming and J lost 6 bases, with 8 bases between them. CDR1 and CDR2 (germline): ENHRY, SYGVKD. DNA of the CDR3: TGTGCCATCAGTGAGTCGGTGCAGGATGGCTACACCTTC. Amino acids: CAISESVQDGYTF.

Only one count was recorded for this clone. J is TRBJ2-3 and V is TRBV19, with D possibly being TRBD2 (5 bases). Germline V gene sequence: CDR1 LNHDA, CDR2 SQIVND (reference sequence). There are 13 residues in the CDR3. Trimming pared 5 bases from V and 2 bases from J, leaving 8 bases between. The CDR3 nucleotides are TGTGCCAGTAGTGCCGGGGACACAGATACGCAGTATTTT. Translating it yields CASSAGDTDTQYF.

The chain couples TRBV28 to TRBJ2-1; 7 positions match TRBD2. J was trimmed by 9 bases and V by 5 bases; bases with no gene match: 13. There are 15 residues in the CDR3. Germline V gene lookup returns CDR1 MDHEN and CDR2 SYDVKM. The DNA of the CDR3 is TGTGCCAGCAGTACTAGCGCTAGAATACTGGGTGAGCAGTTCTTC. Amino acids: CASSTSARILGEQFF.

The table lists this clone with a count of one. This chain joins TRBV10-3 and TRBJ1-6; D is ambiguous. The V gene lost 10 bases and the J gene lost 8 bases, with 15 bases spanning the gap. Germline V gives CDR1 ENHRY, CDR2 SYGVKD. The CDR3 extends over 13 amino acids. The CDR3 sequence is CATRLTWDSPLHF. DNA for the CDR3: TGTGCCACCAGACTGACTTGGGATTCACCCCTCCACTTT.

V gene TRBV4-3 combines with J gene TRBJ1-2, with D possibly matching TRBD1 (5 bases). CDR3 length equals 14 residues. V was clipped by 0 bases and J by 3 bases, with 8 bases between them. From germline, CDR1 is LGHNA and CDR2 YSLEER. The CDR3 loop reads CASSQDAGHYGYTF. The CDR3 DNA is TGCGCCAGCAGCCAAGATGCAGGGCACTATGGCTACACCTTC.

The sample holds a few counts of this clone. This chain links TRBV7-2 with TRBJ1-5; TRBD1 might be the D (5 bases). V was shortened by 5 bases and J by 3 bases, with 14 bases between the two germline ends. The CDR3 has 15 residues. Germline CDR1 reads SGHTA; CDR2 reads FQGNSA. The CDR3 loop reads CASSPRRGSNQPQHF. The CDR3 nucleotides read TGTGCCAGCAGCCCCAGGAGGGGTTCCAATCAGCCCCAGCATTTT.

The chain links TRBV12-3 or TRBV12-4 to TRBJ1-6, with D maybe TRBD1 (5 bases). V gave up 6 bases and J gave up 5 bases, with 8 bases separating them. The CDR3 consists of 13 residues. Here the CDR3 reads CASSRQHNSPLHF. The CDR3 DNA reads as TGTGCCAGCAGCCGACAGCATAATTCACCCCTCCACTTT.

The chain links TRBV11-2 to TRBJ1-1; perhaps TRBD1 as D (5 bases). Trimming cost V 3 bases and J 3 bases, with 11 bases left between them. CDR1 and CDR2 (germline): SGHAT, FQNNGV. The CDR3 has 14 amino acids. CDR3 DNA: TGTGCCAGCAGCTTCCGGGACGGACACACTGAAGCTTTCTTT. Its protein product is CASSFRDGHTEAFF.